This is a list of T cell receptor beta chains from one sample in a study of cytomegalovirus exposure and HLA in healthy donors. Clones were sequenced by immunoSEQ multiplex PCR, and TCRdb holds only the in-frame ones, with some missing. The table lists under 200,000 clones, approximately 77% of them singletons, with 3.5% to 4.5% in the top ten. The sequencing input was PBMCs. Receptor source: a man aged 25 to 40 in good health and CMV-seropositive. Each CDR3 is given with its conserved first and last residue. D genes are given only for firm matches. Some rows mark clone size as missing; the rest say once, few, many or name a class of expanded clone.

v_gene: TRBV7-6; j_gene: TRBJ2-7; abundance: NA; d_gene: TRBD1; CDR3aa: CASSYGQGGSYEQYF; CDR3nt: TGTGCCAGCAGCTACGGACAGGGGGGTTCCTACGAGCAGTACTTC
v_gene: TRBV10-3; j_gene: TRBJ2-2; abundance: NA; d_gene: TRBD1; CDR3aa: CAISESEGPGQGSGELFF; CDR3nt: TGTGCCATCAGTGAGTCGGAGGGTCCGGGACAGGGGTCCGGGGAGCTGTTTTTT
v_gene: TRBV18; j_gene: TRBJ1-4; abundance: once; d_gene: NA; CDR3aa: CASSPGQTNEKLFF; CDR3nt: TGTGCCAGCTCCCCAGGACAGACTAATGAAAAACTGTTTTTT
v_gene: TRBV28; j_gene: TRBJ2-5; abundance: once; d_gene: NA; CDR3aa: CASSGGHQETQYF; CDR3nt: TGTGCCAGCAGCGGGGGGCACCAAGAGACCCAGTACTTC
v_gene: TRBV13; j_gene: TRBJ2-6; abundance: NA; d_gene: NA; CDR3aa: CASSPRRRSSPGANVLTF; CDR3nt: TGTGCCAGCAGCCCCCGCCGCCGGAGCAGCCCTGGGGCCAACGTCCTGACTTTC
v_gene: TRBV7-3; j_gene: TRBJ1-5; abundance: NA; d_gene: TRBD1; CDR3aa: CASSLTGDSNQPQHF; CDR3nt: TGTGCCAGCAGCTTGACAGGGGATAGCAATCAGCCCCAGCATTTT
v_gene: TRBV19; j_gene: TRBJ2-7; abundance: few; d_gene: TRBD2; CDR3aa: CASSILAGDEQYF; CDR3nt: TGTGCCAGTAGTATACTAGCGGGGGATGAGCAGTACTTC
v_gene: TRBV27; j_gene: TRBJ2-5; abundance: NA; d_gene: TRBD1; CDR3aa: CASSSPGQGETQYF; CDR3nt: TGTGCCAGCAGTTCGCCGGGACAGGGAGAGACCCAGTACTTC
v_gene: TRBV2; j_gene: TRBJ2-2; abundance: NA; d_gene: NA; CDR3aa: CASSVGTPVAGELFF; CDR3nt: TGTGCCAGCAGTGTAGGGACTCCCGTAGCCGGGGAGCTGTTTTTT
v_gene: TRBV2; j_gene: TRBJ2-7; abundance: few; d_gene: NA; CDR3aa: CASSDSSYEQYF; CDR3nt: TGTGCCAGCAGTGACAGTTCCTACGAGCAGTACTTC
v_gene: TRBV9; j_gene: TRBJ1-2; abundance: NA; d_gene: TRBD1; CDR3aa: CASSSRRGPLGYTF; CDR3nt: TGTGCCAGCAGCTCCCGCAGGGGGCCCCTTGGCTACACCTTC
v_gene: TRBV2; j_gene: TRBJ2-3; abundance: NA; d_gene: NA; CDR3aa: CASSPRQDTDTQYF; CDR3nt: TGTGCCAGCAGCCCCCGCCAGGACACAGATACGCAGTATTTT
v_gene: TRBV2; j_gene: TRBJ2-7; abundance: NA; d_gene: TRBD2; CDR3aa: CASREAGGTSYEQYF; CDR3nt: TGTGCCAGCCGCGAGGCGGGGGGAACCTCCTACGAGCAGTACTTC
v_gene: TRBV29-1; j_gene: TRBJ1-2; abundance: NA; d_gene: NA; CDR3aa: CSVGGLGDGYTF; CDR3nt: TGCAGCGTTGGGGGCCTAGGGGATGGCTACACCTTC
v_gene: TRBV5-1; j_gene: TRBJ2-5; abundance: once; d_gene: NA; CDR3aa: CASSPRPGGVETQYF; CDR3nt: TGCGCCAGCAGTCCCCGGCCGGGCGGGGTAGAGACCCAGTACTTC
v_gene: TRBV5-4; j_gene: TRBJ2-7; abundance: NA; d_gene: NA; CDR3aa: CASSPFGRLGEYF; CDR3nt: TGTGCCAGCAGCCCATTTGGCAGACTCGGGGAGTACTTC
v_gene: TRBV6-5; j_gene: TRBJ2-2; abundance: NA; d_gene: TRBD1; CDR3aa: CASSYGDRNTGELFF; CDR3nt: TGTGCCAGCAGTTACGGGGACAGAAACACCGGGGAGCTGTTTTTT
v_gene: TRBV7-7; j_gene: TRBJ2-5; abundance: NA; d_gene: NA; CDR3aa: CASSLEEGRETQYF; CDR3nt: TGTGCCAGCAGCTTAGAAGAGGGAAGAGAGACCCAGTACTTC
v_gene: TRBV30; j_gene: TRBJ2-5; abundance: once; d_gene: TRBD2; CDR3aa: CAWTIERGGLRETQYF; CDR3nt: TGTGCCTGGACGATAGAGCGGGGGGGCTTGCGGGAGACCCAGTACTTC
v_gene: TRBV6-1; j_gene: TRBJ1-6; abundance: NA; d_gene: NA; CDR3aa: CASQPASESSPLHF; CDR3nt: TGTGCCAGCCAACCCGCCAGTGAATCTTCACCCCTCCACTTT
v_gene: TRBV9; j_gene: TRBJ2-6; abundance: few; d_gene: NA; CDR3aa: CASSVAWGDSGANVLTF; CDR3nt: TGTGCCAGCAGCGTAGCTTGGGGGGACTCTGGGGCCAACGTCCTGACTTTC
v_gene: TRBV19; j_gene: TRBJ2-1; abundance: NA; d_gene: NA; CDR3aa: CASSPGPRGEQFF; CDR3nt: TGTGCCAGTAGTCCCGGGCCCCGGGGGGAGCAGTTCTTC
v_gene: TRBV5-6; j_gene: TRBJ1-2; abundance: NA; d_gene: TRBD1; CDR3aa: CASSHRQGRHYGYTF; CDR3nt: TGTGCCAGCAGCCACCGACAGGGTAGACACTATGGCTACACCTTC
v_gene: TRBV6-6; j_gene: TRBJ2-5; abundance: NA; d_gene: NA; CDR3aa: CASTPLAGETQYF; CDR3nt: TGTGCCAGCACCCCCCTGGCAGGCGAGACCCAGTACTTC
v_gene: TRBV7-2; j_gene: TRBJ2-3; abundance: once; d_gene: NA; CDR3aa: CASSLAGAYTDTQYF; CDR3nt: TGTGCCAGCAGCTTAGCTGGAGCCTACACAGATACGCAGTATTTT
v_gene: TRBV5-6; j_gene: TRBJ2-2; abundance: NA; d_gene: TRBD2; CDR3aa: CASTYQRGEAGELFF; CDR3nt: TGTGCCAGCACCTACCAGCGGGGGGAGGCCGGGGAGCTGTTTTTT
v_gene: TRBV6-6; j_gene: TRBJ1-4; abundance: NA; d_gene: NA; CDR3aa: CASSYSAITNEKLFF; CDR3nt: TGTGCCAGCAGTTACTCGGCAATAACTAATGAAAAACTGTTTTTT
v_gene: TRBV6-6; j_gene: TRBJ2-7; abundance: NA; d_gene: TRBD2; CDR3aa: CASTNPVGGAYEQYF; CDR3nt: TGTGCCAGCACCAACCCGGTGGGGGGGGCCTACGAGCAGTACTTC
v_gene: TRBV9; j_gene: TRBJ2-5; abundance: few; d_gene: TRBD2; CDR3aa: CASSVAAGGFQETQYF; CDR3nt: TGTGCCAGCAGCGTAGCCGCGGGGGGATTCCAAGAGACCCAGTACTTC
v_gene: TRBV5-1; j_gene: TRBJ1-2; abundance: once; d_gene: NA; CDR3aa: CASSADSPRYGYTF; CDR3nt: TGCGCCAGCAGTGCAGACAGTCCTCGCTATGGCTACACCTTC
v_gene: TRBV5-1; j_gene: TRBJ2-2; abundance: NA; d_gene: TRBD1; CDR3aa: CASSNTGGTGELFF; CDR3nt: TGCGCCAGCAGCAATACAGGGGGTACCGGGGAGCTGTTTTTT
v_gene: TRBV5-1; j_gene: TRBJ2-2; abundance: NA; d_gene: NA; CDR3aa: CASSSPGVTGELFF; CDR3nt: TGCGCCAGCAGCTCCCCAGGGGTTACCGGGGAGCTGTTTTTT
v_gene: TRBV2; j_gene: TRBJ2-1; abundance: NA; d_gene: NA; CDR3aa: CASSEGLVSSGEQFF; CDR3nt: TGTGCCAGCAGTGAAGGGCTAGTGTCGTCGGGTGAGCAGTTCTTC
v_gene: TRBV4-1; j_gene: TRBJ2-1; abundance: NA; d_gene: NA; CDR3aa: CASSQNSARLEQFF; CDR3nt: TGCGCCAGCAGCCAAAACTCTGCACGTCTTGAGCAGTTCTTC
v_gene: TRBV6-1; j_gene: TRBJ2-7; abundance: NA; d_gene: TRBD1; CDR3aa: CASSVDRGTYEQYF; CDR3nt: TGTGCCAGCAGCGTGGACAGGGGAACTTACGAGCAGTACTTC
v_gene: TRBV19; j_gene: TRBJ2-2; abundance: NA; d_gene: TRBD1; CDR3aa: CASSTPGQGRRGELFF; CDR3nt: TGTGCCAGTAGTACCCCCGGACAGGGTAGGAGGGGGGAGCTGTTTTTT
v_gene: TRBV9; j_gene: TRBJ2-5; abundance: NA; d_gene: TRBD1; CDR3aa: CASSAGTARQTQYF; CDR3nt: TGTGCCAGCAGCGCAGGGACAGCGAGGCAGACCCAGTACTTC
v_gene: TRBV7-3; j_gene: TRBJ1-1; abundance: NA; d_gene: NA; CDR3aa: CASSPSTDNTEAFF; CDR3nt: TGTGCCAGCAGCCCGTCGACAGATAACACTGAAGCTTTCTTT
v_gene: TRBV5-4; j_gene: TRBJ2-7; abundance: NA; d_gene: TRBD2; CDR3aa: CASSFLAGENEQYF; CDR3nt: TGTGCCAGCAGCTTTTTAGCGGGGGAAAACGAGCAGTACTTC
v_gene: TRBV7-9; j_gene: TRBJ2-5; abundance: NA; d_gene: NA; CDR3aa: CASTMTGTETQYF; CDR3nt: TGTGCCAGCACCATGACAGGCACTGAGACCCAGTACTTC
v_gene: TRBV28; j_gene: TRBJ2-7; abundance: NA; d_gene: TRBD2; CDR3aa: CASSGRASYSSRPYEQYF; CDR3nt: TGTGCCAGCAGTGGGAGGGCCTCGTATAGTTCACGGCCCTACGAGCAGTACTTC
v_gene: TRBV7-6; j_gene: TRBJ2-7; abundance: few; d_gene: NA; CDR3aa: CASSLAPRVSSYEQYF; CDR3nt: TGTGCCAGCAGCTTAGCTCCCAGGGTTAGCTCCTACGAGCAGTACTTC
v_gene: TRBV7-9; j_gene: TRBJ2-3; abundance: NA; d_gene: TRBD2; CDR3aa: CASTARDYLTHTQYF; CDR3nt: TGTGCCAGCACCGCTCGGGACTACCTAACTCATACGCAGTATTTT
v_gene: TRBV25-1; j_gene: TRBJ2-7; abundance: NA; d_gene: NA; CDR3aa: CASSEVSGSAYEQYF; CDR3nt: TGTGCCAGCAGTGAGGTTTCCGGGTCGGCCTACGAGCAGTACTTC
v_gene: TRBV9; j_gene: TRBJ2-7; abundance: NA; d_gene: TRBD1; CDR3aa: CASRIGQGGSYEQYF; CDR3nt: TGTGCCAGCAGAATTGGACAGGGAGGCTCCTACGAGCAGTACTTC
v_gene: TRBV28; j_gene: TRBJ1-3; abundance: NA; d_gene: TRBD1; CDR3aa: CASAPGQGLGNTIYF; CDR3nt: TGTGCCAGTGCCCCTGGACAGGGGCTAGGAAACACCATATATTTT
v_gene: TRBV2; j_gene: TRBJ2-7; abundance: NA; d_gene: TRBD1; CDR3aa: CATRDRVYEQYF; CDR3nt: TGTGCCACCCGGGACAGGGTCTACGAGCAGTACTTC
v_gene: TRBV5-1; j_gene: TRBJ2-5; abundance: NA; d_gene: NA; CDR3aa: CASSLGGTFQETQYF; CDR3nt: TGCGCCAGCAGCTTGGGAGGCACGTTCCAAGAGACCCAGTACTTC
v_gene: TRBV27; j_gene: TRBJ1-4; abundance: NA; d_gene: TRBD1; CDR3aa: CASSSTGASEKLFF; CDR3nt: TGTGCCAGCAGTTCTACAGGGGCTAGTGAAAAACTGTTTTTT
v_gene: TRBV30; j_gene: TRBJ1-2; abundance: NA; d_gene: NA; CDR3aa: CAWTVNNYGYTF; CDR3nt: TGTGCCTGGACAGTTAATAACTATGGCTACACCTTC
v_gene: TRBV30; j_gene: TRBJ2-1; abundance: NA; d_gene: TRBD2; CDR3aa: CAWRASGVNEQFF; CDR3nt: TGTGCCTGGAGGGCTAGCGGGGTAAATGAGCAGTTCTTC